This T cell receptor beta chain stems from a study of CD8+ T cells in alopecia areata. Notes on this clone: Its matching antigen is unknown.

The V and J ends lost 8 bases and 3 bases respectively, with 14 bases between them. The CDR3 covers 13 residues. Germline lookup yields CDR1 PRHDT and CDR2 FYEKMQ (reference sequence). Broader study findings: For lesional scalp, especially alopecia totalis/universalis, clonality was higher than in normal scalp. Whereas mice showed it more clearly, TCR sharing across patients was murkier, possibly because of HLA.

Following extraction, RNA underwent reverse transcription to cDNA, which served as the sequencing template. The data were produced by immunoSEQ multiplex PCR, yet TCRdb's version contains in-frame clones alone and is incomplete. The sample yields around 190,000 clones, 56% seen once. The specimen sequenced was CD8+ T cells sorted from blood. This clonotype originated in a human donor in good health. The chain employs TRBV13 and TRBJ2-7; D remains ambiguous. This chain's CDR3 is CASGWSSYYEQYF. CDR3 nucleotide sequence: TGTGCCAGCGGTTGGAGCAGTTACTACGAGCAGTACTTC. The full variable domain, in which reference TRBV13 and TRBJ2-7 provide the parts outside the CDR3, is AAGVIQSPRHLIKEKRETATLKCYPIPRHDTVYWYQQGPGQDPQFLISFYEKMQSDKGSIPDRFSAQQFSDYHSELNMSSLELGDSALYFCASGWSSYYEQYFGPGTRLTVT.